The 21 T cell receptor beta chains listed next were all sequenced from one sample in a study of blood T cell repertoires in COVID-19. Sequencing was performed with immunoSEQ multiplex PCR; in TCRdb, only in-frame clones are kept and a portion is missing. In the table there are around 180,000 clones, around 72% of which are singletons. Sequenced sample: peripheral blood. These receptor sequences come from a woman older than 75 with acute or convalescent COVID-19.

The gene calls are TRBV11-2 and TRBJ1-2; no reliable D call. Trimming shortened V by 5 bases and J by 5 bases, and 9 bases separated the two germline ends. The V gene's germline CDR1 is SGHAT and CDR2 FQNNGV. The CDR3 sequence is 12 residues long. DNA for the CDR3: TGTGCCAGCAGCCGCGGAGAGTATGGCTACACCTTC. Encoded protein: CASSRGEYGYTF.

This clone has just a few counts. The V call is TRBV2, the J call TRBJ1-4, with 8 bases identical to TRBD1. The germline gives CDR1 SNHLY, CDR2 FYNNEI. The V segment lost 8 bases and the J segment 7 bases; nucleotides outside the gene matches: 6. The CDR3 is 13 residues long. The CDR3 protein is CASGQGNFEKLFF. In nucleotides, the CDR3 is TGTGCCAGCGGACAGGGCAATTTTGAAAAACTGTTTTTT.

This clone was counted many times. This chain links TRBV28 with TRBJ2-5; TRBD2 matches at 9 bases. The CDR3 runs 16 residues. V dropped 2 bases and J dropped 4; count of bases not matched to a gene: 8. Germline CDR1 and CDR2: MDHEN and SYDVKM. The CDR3 DNA reads as TGTGCCAGCAGTTTACTGGCGGGAGGGCAGCGAGAGACCCAGTACTTC. It encodes CASSLLAGGQRETQYF.

CDR3 in amino acids: CASSVEAGHTGELFF. The DNA of the CDR3 is TGTGCCAGCAGCGTAGAGGCAGGGCACACCGGGGAGCTGTTTTTT. V gene TRBV9 combines with J gene TRBJ2-2, with D possibly TRBD1 on 5 matching bases. Germline-derived CDR1 and CDR2 are SGDLS and YYNGEE. The V and J ends lost 0 bases and 3 bases respectively, with 9 bases between them. The CDR3 extends over 15 amino acids. The full variable domain, completed using reference TRBV9 and TRBJ2-2, is DSGVTQTPKHLITATGQRVTLRCSPRSGDLSVYWYQQSLDQGLQFLIQYYNGEERAKGNILERFSAQQFPDLHSELNLSSLELGDSALYFCASSVEAGHTGELFFGEGSRLTVL.

The J gene is TRBJ2-1, the V gene TRBV7-6, with D possibly TRBD2 on 5 matching bases. The CDR3 covers 17 residues. V was clipped by 1 base and J by 4 bases, with 17 bases between them. Germline values: CDR1 SGHVS, CDR2 FNYEAQ. The CDR3 DNA is TGTGCCAGCAGCTTAGTGAATTCCCGGCGGGCATACAATGAGCAGTTCTTC. It encodes CASSLVNSRRAYNEQFF.

This chain links TRBV28 with TRBJ1-5; no clear D gene. Germline CDR1 MDHEN, CDR2 SYDVKM. The CDR3 is 15 amino acids. Trimming took 4 bases from V and 11 from J, leaving 21 bases between them. CDR3 sequence: CASSSQRLAGRAQHF. CDR3 bases: TGTGCCAGCAGTTCCCAACGCCTCGCCGGGCGGGCCCAGCATTTT.

This chain joins TRBV3-1 (or the pseudogene TRBV3-2) and TRBJ1-4; 7 nucleotides match TRBD1. The CDR3 runs to 15 residues. Per the germline V gene, CDR1 is LGHDT and CDR2 is YNNKEL (reference sequence). With 1 base clipped from V and 7 bases from J, the junction kept 6 bases outside the gene matches. The CDR3: CASSQVGQTTEKLFF. For the CDR3, the DNA is TGTGCCAGCAGCCAAGTGGGACAGACCACTGAAAAACTGTTTTTT.

V and J are TRBV2 and TRBJ1-1; D is perhaps TRBD1 (6 bases). This CDR3 contains 13 residues. Trimming took off 6 bases at V and 6 bases at J, with 14 bases between the two ends. Looked up from germline, CDR1 is SNHLY and CDR2 is FYNNEI. The CDR3 is CASRFSQGAEAFF. The CDR3 nucleotides are TGTGCCAGCAGATTTTCACAGGGTGCTGAAGCTTTCTTT.

The CDR3 DNA sequence: TGTGCCAGCAGCTTTGCCGGGACTAGCAGCTCTAGCACAGATACGCAGTATTTT. Encoded protein: CASSFAGTSSSSTDTQYF. The rearrangement uses TRBV7-8 and TRBJ2-3; 9 nucleotides match TRBD2. Germline V gene data show CDR1 as SGHVS and CDR2 as FQNEAQ. J was trimmed by 0 bases and V by 3 bases; bases with no gene match: 10. This CDR3 has 18 residues.

The V gene is TRBV19, the J gene TRBJ1-1; 7 positions match TRBD1. This CDR3 has 15 amino acids. CDR1 and CDR2 from the germline V gene are LNHDA and SQIVND (reference sequence). With V trimmed by 3 bases and J by 8 bases, 12 bases remained unmatched. The CDR3 here is CASSIRLGQAFEAFF. DNA for the CDR3: TGTGCCAGTAGTATTCGCCTTGGACAGGCCTTCGAAGCTTTCTTT.

V and J are TRBV30 and TRBJ2-1; D gene unclear. The germline CDR1 and CDR2 sequences are GTSNPN and SVGIG (reference sequence). The CDR3 runs 14 residues. Trimming shortened V by 4 bases and J by 0 bases, and 10 bases separated the two germline ends. CDR3 in DNA: TGTGCCTGGACTCGATCGAGCTCCTACAATGAGCAGTTCTTC. This encodes CAWTRSSSYNEQFF.

The chain joins TRBV28 to TRBJ2-3; maybe TRBD2 (6 bases). CDR1 and CDR2 from the germline V gene are MDHEN and SYDVKM. This CDR3 contains 16 residues. Trimming removed 5 bases at V and 0 bases at J, with 15 bases between. The CDR3 reads CASSPGSGTSTDTQYF. The CDR3, as DNA: TGTGCCAGCAGTCCCGGGAGCGGAACGAGCACAGATACGCAGTATTTT.

This chain uses TRBV19 with TRBJ1-5; D is possibly TRBD1 (6 bases). The V end lost 10 bases, the J end lost 5 bases, and 18 bases lay between the germline ends. Germline assignment: CDR1 LNHDA and CDR2 SQIVND (reference sequence). This CDR3 has 14 residues. CDR3: CATLQTGLDQPQHF. CDR3 sequence (DNA): TGTGCCACCTTACAGACAGGTCTAGATCAGCCCCAGCATTTT.

The genes are TRBV5-1 and TRBJ1-4, with unresolved D. Germline-derived CDR1 and CDR2 are SGHRS and YFSETQ. The CDR3 totals 14 residues. The V end was cut by 4 bases, the J end by 8 bases, with 15 bases between. The CDR3 DNA reads as TGCGCCAGCAGCCTACCTGGTCCGGGGGAAAAACTGTTTTTT. This sequence encodes CASSLPGPGEKLFF.

The chain's CDR3 is CASSSGQGNTGELFF. DNA for the CDR3: TGTGCCAGCAGCTCGGGACAGGGTAACACCGGGGAGCTGTTTTTT. This chain uses TRBV7-9 with TRBJ2-2; 9 bases align to TRBD1. V trimming: 4 bases; J trimming: 2 bases; junction bases outside the gene matches: 2. The CDR3 spans 15 residues. Germline CDR1 reads SEHNR; CDR2 reads FQNEAQ (reference sequence).

The CDR3 DNA sequence: TGCGCCAGCAGCCAAGATGGTCAGAATAATGAAAAACTGTTTTTT. Translating gives CASSQDGQNNEKLFF. The chain has TRBV4-1 and TRBJ1-4; D ambiguous. The CDR3 length is 15 residues. Trimming cost V 0 bases and J 4 bases, with 9 bases left between them. CDR1 MGHRA and CDR2 YSYEKL come from the germline V gene.

This CDR3 is CASSRSGQISTDTQYF. The CDR3, as DNA: TGCGCCAGCAGCCGTTCCGGACAGATCAGCACAGATACGCAGTATTTT. The gene calls are TRBV10-1 and TRBJ2-3; TRBD1 might be the D (6 bases). Trimming pared 6 bases from V and 0 bases from J, leaving 16 bases between. Per the germline V gene, CDR1 is WNHNN and CDR2 is SYGVQD (reference sequence). The length of the CDR3 is 16 residues.

The gene calls are TRBV7-2 and TRBJ2-1; 9 bases map to TRBD1. The J segment lost 4 bases and the V segment lost 2 bases, leaving 3 bases of the junction unmatched. Germline V gene data show CDR1 as SGHTA and CDR2 as FQGNSA. There are 15 residues in the CDR3. CDR3 bases: TGTGCCAGCAGCTTACCGGACAGGGGATACAATGAGCAGTTCTTC. The encoded protein is CASSLPDRGYNEQFF.

V gene TRBV18 combines with J gene TRBJ2-1; 10 nucleotides align to TRBD2. Germline V gene sequence: CDR1 KGHSH, CDR2 LQKENI. CDR3 size: 15 residues. After removal of 1 base from V and 8 bases from J, the junction contained 5 bases not matched to a gene. The chain's CDR3 is CASSPLAGGIDEQFF. The DNA of the CDR3 is TGTGCCAGCTCACCACTAGCGGGAGGAATTGATGAGCAGTTCTTC.

J is TRBJ2-3 and V is TRBV30, with 11 bases matching TRBD2. This CDR3 is 13 amino acids long. V trimming: 5 bases; J trimming: 4 bases; junction bases outside the gene matches: 2. Germline V gene sequence: CDR1 GTSNPN, CDR2 SVGIG (reference sequence). For the CDR3, the DNA is TGTGCCTGGGGGACTAGCGGCCCAGATACGCAGTATTTT. Translated, it gives CAWGTSGPDTQYF.

In DNA, the CDR3 is TGTGCCAGCAGCTCGTGGGAGGGGAAATCCACCGGGGAGCTGTTTTTT. Its protein is CASSSWEGKSTGELFF. The gene calls are TRBV11-3 and TRBJ2-2, with 7 bases matching TRBD2. Germline lookup yields CDR1 SGHNT and CDR2 YENEEA. J lost 4 bases, V lost 4 bases, and 9 bases had no gene match. The CDR3 sequence is 16 residues long.